Listed below are T cell receptor beta chains from one sample, sequenced in a study of T cell clones after liver transplantation. Sequenced by immunoSEQ multiplex PCR; TCRdb stores in-frame clones only, minus some. The repertoire holds some 11,000 clones, approximately 74% seen once, with about 23% in the top ten. The material sequenced was CD4+ T cells from blood, taken around 32 months after liver transplant. The receptors shown here come from a human patient who received a liver transplant. The graft donor may have contributed some T cells. Both conserved end residues are trimmed from each CDR3. The order of the fields is D gene, V gene, CDR3 protein. A D gene is named only where the DNA matches it firmly.

. TRBV7-9 ASSSWEKNTGELF
. TRBV6-1 ASSEDSEGGETQY
TRBD2 TRBV10-3 AITKREGPNNEQF
. TRBV19 ASSMVLNNEQF
. TRBV6-5 ASSPVSNEQF
TRBD2 TRBV7-6 ASSSPGGTSGEQY
TRBD1 TRBV27 ASSEYETGGPGAKNIQY
TRBD2 TRBV7-9 ATQTGLAGTRAANEQF
TRBD1 TRBV6-5 ASKSGQGFLYEQY
TRBD2 TRBV28 ASSLGHGLAAGNEQY
. TRBV25-1 ASSELGGNDRSPYT
. TRBV19 ASSSRTYNEQF
. TRBV25-1 ASSDSPMGADTQY
. TRBV6-5 ASSYSWNTEAF
TRBD1 TRBV2 ASSETGGGYAKNIQY
. TRBV5-5 ASSLGLGSYEQY
. TRBV4-3 ASSQDSNTDTQY
TRBD2 TRBV30 AWSQRWASGGAGSDTQY
TRBD1 TRBV7-8 ASSANAPGQGDQPQH
. TRBV6-1 ASSEMPENIQY
. TRBV5-1 ASSLASADTQY
TRBD1 TRBV5-6 ASSIGQGGYEQY
. TRBV6-5 ASSYSASSPVDTQY
. TRBV9 ASSVGGEDQPQH
TRBD1 TRBV28 ASSFRLQGNQPQH
. TRBV7-9 ASSLVVGGAYNEQF
. TRBV5-6 ASSSRPPRGYEQY
TRBD1 TRBV29-1 SGEFLQGASGWADTQY
TRBD1 TRBV7-9 ASSSKAGTGYGYT
. TRBV27 ASSLLAQGRIDNEQF
TRBD1 TRBV28 ASSFLSWDRETPYEQY
. TRBV28 ASSPPGRASNQPQH
. TRBV28 ASSTLTVPNYGYT
. TRBV27 ASSLRGSGEKLF
TRBD2 TRBV27 ASKPSGGALRNEQY
. TRBV29-1 SVEELSGTLTEAF
. TRBV7-8 ASSLGDYGYT
. TRBV2 ASSESASEQY
. TRBV9 ASSVNTGRYGYT
TRBD2 TRBV18 ASSPLAGDTNTGELF
. TRBV28 ASSSAWGGAIDTEAF
. TRBV10-1 ASSGPVH
. TRBV28 ASSLPRDVTSEQF
TRBD2 TRBV13 ASSPPQREGRIYNEQF
. TRBV29-1 SGPDAGGGYT
TRBD2 TRBV29-1 SAPRGTSGTLGEQF
. TRBV19 ASSVQGPQPQH
. TRBV2 ARLGGGYT
. TRBV7-2 ASSWDPAYEQY
. TRBV6-4 ASSDTDTGELF
TRBD2 TRBV29-1 SVDLDGIAGGEKETQY
. TRBV5-4 ASRGGSYNEQF
TRBD2 TRBV6-5 ASSYTSGSYNEQF
TRBD2 TRBV7-9 ASSLAVAGGLNEQF
. TRBV19 ASSILVKNIQY
. TRBV2 ASSEAGTGGNSPLH
. TRBV19 ASKDGHQAF
. TRBV29-1 SVGMNTEAF
. TRBV19 ASSAQGYGYT
. TRBV6-6 ASSTLGGGETQY